This T cell receptor (beta chain) originates from a study of blood T cell repertoires in COVID-19. The CDR3 extends over 16 amino acids. V gave up 1 base and J gave up 5 bases, with 15 bases separating them. Germline lookup yields CDR1 MNHEY and CDR2 SMNVEV (reference sequence). This clone was counted a single time. The data were produced by immunoSEQ multiplex PCR, yet TCRdb's version contains in-frame clones alone and is incomplete. In the table there are around 14,000 clones, about 83% of which are singletons. Input material: peripheral blood. The clonotype was recovered from a human donor in a cohort sampled during active COVID-19. J is TRBJ2-1 and V is TRBV27, with a tentative D call TRBD2 (5 bases). This CDR3 is CASSLWVASKHNEQFF. The CDR3, as DNA: TGTGCCAGCAGTTTATGGGTGGCTAGCAAGCACAATGAGCAGTTCTTC.